This record concerns one TCR beta chain sequence. Amplification targeted TCR beta CDR3 regions from RNA transcripts. During a first-round RT-PCR of the TCR CDR3, the HTBI primer set was used. MiXCR was run by TCRdb on the multiplex PCR reads, yielding one entry per CDR3 protein. The table shows fewer than 350,000 distinct CDR3 sequences, with 13% occurring only once. The data stem from a study of T cells in Graves' hyperthyroidism and ophthalmopathy. Across the whole study: Any treatment followed the collection of peripheral blood at initial diagnosis.

V shed 1 base and J shed 5 bases, with 11 bases lying between them. The CDR3 sequence is 14 residues long. Per the germline V gene, CDR1 is LGHNA and CDR2 is YSLEER. Sample: blood. The source of this sequence is a woman in her 30s with Graves' hyperthyroidism that later progressed to Graves' ophthalmopathy. V and J are TRBV4-3 and TRBJ1-1, with D maybe TRBD1 (6 bases). CDR3 sequence: CASSQVARGTEAFF. The DNA for the CDR3 is TGCGCCAGCAGCCAAGTCGCCAGGGGAACTGAAGCTTTCTTT.